This passage covers 9 T cell receptor beta chains from one sample sequenced in a study of blood T cell repertoires in COVID-19. Data came from immunoSEQ multiplex PCR; TCRdb stores just in-frame clones and leaves some out. The sample lists about 360,000 clones, 80% to 90% occurring once. The sequenced sample consisted of peripheral blood. These receptor sequences come from a woman aged 60-75 years with COVID-19, enrolled during active disease.

In the case of this clone: One end of the junction varies from germline; a read error may be responsible. The chain recombines TRBV7-9 with TRBJ2-3, with 7 bases lining up with TRBD1. The CDR3 is made up of 14 amino acids. Germline values: CDR1 SEHNR, CDR2 FQNEAQ (reference sequence). In DNA, the CDR3 is TGTGCCAGCAGCTTAGCGAAAGACCGGGACAGTTTGGTGTTT. Translated, it gives CASSLAKDRDSLVF.

The chain is built from TRBV11-2 and TRBJ2-7; no clear D gene. Looked up from germline, CDR1 is SGHAT and CDR2 is FQNNGV. The CDR3 consists of 13 residues. Between the trimmed V and J ends, which lost 4 bases and 0 bases, there was a span of 7 bases. The CDR3 DNA is TGTGCCAGCAGCTACCAGGCCTCCTACGAGCAGTACTTC. Its protein product is CASSYQASYEQYF. Combining the CDR3 with reference TRBV11-2 and TRBJ2-7 gives the whole variable domain EAGVAQSPRYKIIEKRQSVAFWCNPISGHATLYWYQQILGQGPKLLIQFQNNGVVDDSQLPKDRFSAERLKGVDSTLKIQPAKLEDSAVYLCASSYQASYEQYFGPGTRLTVT.

This clone showed up just once. The chain couples TRBV4-1 to TRBJ2-6, with D tentatively TRBD2 (6 bases). V lost 5 bases and J 2 bases, leaving 10 bases between the germline ends. Germline CDR1 MGHRA, CDR2 YSYEKL. The CDR3 has 15 residues. DNA of the CDR3: TGCGCCAGCAGCGCCCGGAGGGCTGGGGCCAACGTCCTGACTTTC. Residues: CASSARRAGANVLTF.

The J gene is TRBJ2-1, the V gene TRBV4-3; the match to TRBD2 covers 9 bases. CDR3 length: 15 residues. Trimming removed 4 bases from V and 4 bases from J; junction bases left unmatched: 5. CDR1 and CDR2 (germline): LGHNA, YSLEER. The CDR3 DNA reads as TGCGCCAGCAGCCCCCAGGCGGGGGGGTACAATGAGCAGTTCTTC. It encodes CASSPQAGGYNEQFF.

The chain links TRBV6-4 to TRBJ2-1, with D tentatively TRBD1 (6 bases). The CDR3 covers 14 residues. Trimming removed 5 bases at V and 2 bases at J, with 10 bases between. The germline gives CDR1 MRHNA, CDR2 SNTAGT. The CDR3, as DNA: TGTGCCAGCAGTCAGGGGTTCCCCTACAATGAGCAGTTCTTC. Translated, it gives CASSQGFPYNEQFF.

The rearrangement joins TRBV10-2 to TRBJ2-7; the D gene is possibly TRBD1 (5 bases). The CDR3 length is 12 residues. V lost 6 bases and J lost 5, with 11 bases in between. CDR1 WSHSY and CDR2 SAAADI come from the germline V gene. CDR3 sequence (DNA): TGCGCCAGCAGCTTTGACAGAAACGAGCAGTACTTC. Translation gives CASSFDRNEQYF.

The gene calls are TRBV4-3 and TRBJ2-5; 9 nucleotides match TRBD2. The ends lost 5 bases at V and 7 bases at J; junction bases unmatched: 8. From germline, CDR1 is LGHNA and CDR2 YSLEER. The CDR3 is made up of 14 amino acids. The DNA of the CDR3 is TGCGCCAGCAGCGAGCGGGGGGCCGGGGGGACCCAGTACTTC. Translated: CASSERGAGGTQYF.

V is TRBV4-3 and J is TRBJ1-1, with no clear D. The CDR3 has 16 amino acids. V was cut by 0 bases and J by 1 base, with 12 bases left in between. The V gene's germline CDR1 is LGHNA and CDR2 YSLEER. The CDR3 coding sequence is TGCGCCAGCAGCCAAGAAGCGGTGGGGAGGAACACTGAAGCTTTCTTT. This translates into CASSQEAVGRNTEAFF.

This clone was seen once. This rearrangement joins TRBV7-2 to TRBJ2-7; TRBD1 matches 12 bases. The V segment lost 1 base and the J segment 6 bases; nucleotides outside the gene matches: 16. The CDR3 totals 19 residues. Germline CDR1 and CDR2: SGHTA and FQGNSA. The CDR3 loop is CASSLVVLWGTGGEVEQYF. The CDR3 nucleotides read TGTGCCAGCAGCTTAGTGGTTCTTTGGGGGACAGGGGGCGAAGTCGAGCAGTACTTC.